This TCR beta chain was recovered during a study of blood T cell repertoires in COVID-19 (dated by TCRdb to about 2020). Context from the whole study: The collaborator samples originated in the United States, Italy and Spain and spanned the acute and convalescent phases of COVID-19. The material from the prospective study consisted of cDNA or gDNA derived from T cells, B-cell-depleted T cells, or PBMCs. The dataset comprised deeply sampled blood TCRbeta repertoires from subjects exposed to, actively infected with, or recovered from COVID-19. The repertoires were released in a freely available public database meant as a resource for research on the immune response to SARS-CoV-2. The samples were drawn from two sources: the first 160 participants of the ongoing ImmuneRACE study, and about 1,300 subjects contributed by 6 global collaborators. A de-identified subject ID, COVID-19 status, age in years and sex were almost always included in the sample metadata. Where available, HLA class I and class II types were taken from metadata supplied by the sample provider and were not determined by assay-based typing.

The CDR3 numbers 14 residues from cysteine through phenylalanine. Solely the CDR3 DNA is kept, with 42 bases framed from the first base. The V end gives up 0 bases and the J end 4 bases, leaving 3 bases in the junction not matched to a gene. From the germline V gene, CDR1 is SGDLS and CDR2 is YYNGEE. TCRbeta CDR3 regions were amplified from genomic DNA by means of the immunoSEQ Assay, a bias-controlled multiplex PCR. The original methods were these. The number of nucleated cells in each sample was estimated by amplification of reference gene primers within the assay. To quantify the absolute abundance of each unique TCRbeta CDR3 rearrangement, sequence reads were collapsed and filtered. For each sample, productive Simpson clonality was calculated as the square root of Simpson's diversity index across productive rearrangements. Not all clones reach the TCRdb copy of this immuneACCESS table, which keeps in-frame sequences only. Checked studies attribute under half of the gap to unresolved V genes and leave the rest unexplained. V and J calls and clone size are those listed in that table; D and trimming were worked out from the DNA. Here the sample has approximately 310,000 clones; roughly 85% occur a single time. Of the sample, approximately 1.9% is held by the ten largest clones.

In regard to this clone: Its target antigen remains unknown. Base-call qualities are not available, and no considerably larger clone is one nucleotide away.

Enrolling through a virtual design, the prospective study's participants ranged in age from about 18 to 100 years and lived across 24 United States geographic areas. Cohort assignment in the prospective study relied on participant-reported clinical history from a screening survey and a study questionnaire. A participant counted as exposed if, within 2 weeks of entering the study, that participant had been in contact with someone who had a PCR-confirmed or clinician-diagnosed COVID-19 case. In the prospective study, mobile phlebotomists collected whole blood, serum and a nasopharyngeal or oropharyngeal swab from each participant. Prospective study participants could optionally give additional blood draws and questionnaires over an approximately 2-month period. Before DNA extraction, prospective study blood samples were shipped either frozen or at room temperature. Paper-wide results and their limitations: The quantity of clinical and demographic metadata differed by source and by participant and was supplied without curation.

The V gene is TRBV9 and the J gene is TRBJ1-2, with 7 central nucleotides matching TRBD1. The sequencing sample was made of PBMCs or T cells enriched from blood (not recorded which). This TCR derives from a woman younger than 45 who had been exposed to COVID-19. The CDR3 loop reads CASSVGDSRYGYTF. At the DNA level, the sequence is TGTGCCAGCAGCGTAGGGGACAGCCGCTATGGCTACACCTTC.